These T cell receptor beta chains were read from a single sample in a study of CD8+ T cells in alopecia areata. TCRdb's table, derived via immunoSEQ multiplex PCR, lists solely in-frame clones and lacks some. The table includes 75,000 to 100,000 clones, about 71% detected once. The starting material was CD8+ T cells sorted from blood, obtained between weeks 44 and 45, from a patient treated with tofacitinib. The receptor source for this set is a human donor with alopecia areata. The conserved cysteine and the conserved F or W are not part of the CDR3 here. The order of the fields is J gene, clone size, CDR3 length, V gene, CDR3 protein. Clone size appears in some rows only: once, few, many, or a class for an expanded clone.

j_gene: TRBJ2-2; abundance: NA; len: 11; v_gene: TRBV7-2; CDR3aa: ASSLGGAGELF
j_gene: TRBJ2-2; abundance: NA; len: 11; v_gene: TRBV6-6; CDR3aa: ASSTGNTGELF
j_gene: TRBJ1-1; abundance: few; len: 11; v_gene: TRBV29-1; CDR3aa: SVDSGHNTEAF
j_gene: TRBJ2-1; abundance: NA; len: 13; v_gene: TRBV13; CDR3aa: ASSLQTGGDNEQF
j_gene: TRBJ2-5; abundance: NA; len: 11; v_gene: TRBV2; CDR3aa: ASSPGPRETQY
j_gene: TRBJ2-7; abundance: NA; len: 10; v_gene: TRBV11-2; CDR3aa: ASSSERGEQY
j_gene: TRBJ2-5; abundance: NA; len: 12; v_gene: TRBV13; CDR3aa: ASSFGTAQETQY
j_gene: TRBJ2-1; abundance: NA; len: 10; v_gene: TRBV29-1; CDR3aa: SVEYGGDEQF
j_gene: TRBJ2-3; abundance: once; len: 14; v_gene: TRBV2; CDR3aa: ASRESLQGRANTQY
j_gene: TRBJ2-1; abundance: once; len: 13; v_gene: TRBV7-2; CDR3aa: ASSLGQATYNEQF
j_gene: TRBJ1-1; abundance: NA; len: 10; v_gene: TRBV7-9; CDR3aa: ASSLGLTEAF
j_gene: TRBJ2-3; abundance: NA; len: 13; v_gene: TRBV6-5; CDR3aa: ASSLGQGYTDTQY
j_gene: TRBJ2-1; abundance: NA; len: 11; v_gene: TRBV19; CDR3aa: ASSIVGANEQF
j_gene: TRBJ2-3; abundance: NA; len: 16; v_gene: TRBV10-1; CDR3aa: ASSEDPTSGGPTDTQY
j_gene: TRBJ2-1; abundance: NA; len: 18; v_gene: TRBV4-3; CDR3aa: ASSQGLGQERGANGYEQF
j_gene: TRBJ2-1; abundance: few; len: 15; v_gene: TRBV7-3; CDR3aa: ASSPDRGLARGNEQF
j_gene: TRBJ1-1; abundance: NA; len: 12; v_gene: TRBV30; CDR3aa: AWSGRPRNTEAF
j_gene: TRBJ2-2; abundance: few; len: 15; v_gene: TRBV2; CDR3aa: ASSEGLAGPHTGELF
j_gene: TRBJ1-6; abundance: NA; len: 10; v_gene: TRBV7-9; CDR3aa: ASSLEGQPLH
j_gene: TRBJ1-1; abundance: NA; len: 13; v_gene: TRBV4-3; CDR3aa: ASSQGTGGNTEAF
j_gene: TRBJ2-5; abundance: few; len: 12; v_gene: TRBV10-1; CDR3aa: ASSTGQGQETQY
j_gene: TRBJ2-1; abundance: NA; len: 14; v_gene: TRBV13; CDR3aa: ASSLVAGRSYNEQF
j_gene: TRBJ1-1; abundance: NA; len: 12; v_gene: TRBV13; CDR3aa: ASSPRHRNTEAF
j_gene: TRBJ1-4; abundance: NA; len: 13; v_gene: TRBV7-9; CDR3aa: ASSAPGQGGEKLF
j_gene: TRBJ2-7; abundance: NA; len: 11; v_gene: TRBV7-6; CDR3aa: AVSGGTSYEQY
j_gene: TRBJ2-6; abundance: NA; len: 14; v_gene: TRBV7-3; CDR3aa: ASSPTGEAGANVLT
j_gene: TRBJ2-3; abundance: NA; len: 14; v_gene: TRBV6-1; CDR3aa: ASSGGGTPRTDTQY
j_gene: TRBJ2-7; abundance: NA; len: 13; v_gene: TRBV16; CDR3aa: ASSQFQEGAYEQY
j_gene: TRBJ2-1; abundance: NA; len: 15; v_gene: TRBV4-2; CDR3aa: ASSLGLSDERDNEQF
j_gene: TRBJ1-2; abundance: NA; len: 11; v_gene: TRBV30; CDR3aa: AWSVRGEDGYT
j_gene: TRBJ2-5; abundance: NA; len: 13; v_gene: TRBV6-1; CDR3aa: ASSESPGGLETQY
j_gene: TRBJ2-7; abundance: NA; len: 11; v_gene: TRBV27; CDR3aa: ASGQGFSYEQY
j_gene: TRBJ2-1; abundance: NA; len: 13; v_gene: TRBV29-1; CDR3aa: SASLAGETYNEQF
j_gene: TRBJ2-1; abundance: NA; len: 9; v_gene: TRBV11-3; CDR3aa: ASSFLDEQF
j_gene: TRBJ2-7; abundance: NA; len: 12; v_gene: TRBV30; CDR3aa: AWSDRDELYEQY
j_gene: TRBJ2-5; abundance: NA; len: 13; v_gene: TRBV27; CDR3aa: ASSLTGPYQETQY
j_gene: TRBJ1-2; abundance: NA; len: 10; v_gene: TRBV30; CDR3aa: AWGQGIHGYT
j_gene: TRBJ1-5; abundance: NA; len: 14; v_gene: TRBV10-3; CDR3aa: AISETPPGGNQPQH
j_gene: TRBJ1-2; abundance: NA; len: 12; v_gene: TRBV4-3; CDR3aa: ASSQDRGNYGYT
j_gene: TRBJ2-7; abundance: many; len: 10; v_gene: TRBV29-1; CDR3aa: SVEQGSYEQY